This T cell receptor (beta chain) comes out of a study of Graves' ophthalmopathy and Graves' hyperthyroidism. Whole-study results and caveats: Blood also carried most expanded thyroid clonotypes exceeding 0.001 frequency.

No donor had other autoimmune disease, uncontrolled infection, pregnancy or lactation. Many counts were recorded for this clonotype. The antigen is unknown. The CDR3 has 12 amino acids. Germline V gene lookup returns CDR1 KGHSH and CDR2 LQKENI. The germline V and J ends were trimmed by 2 bases and 4 bases, with 5 bases remaining between them. RNA served as the template for amplifying TCR beta CDR3 regions. The first round was an RT-PCR with HTBI primers, and the second round was a multiplex PCR. TCRdb analysed the multiplex PCR reads with MiXCR anew, one entry per CDR3 protein. This sample has 350,000 to 450,000 distinct CDR3 sequences, with around 21% found just once.

The sample consisted of peripheral blood. V and J are TRBV18 and TRBJ2-5; D uncertain. This receptor was taken from a woman aged 18 to 35 with stable Graves' hyperthyroidism. The CDR3 is CASSPERETQYF. The CDR3, as DNA: TGTGCCAGCTCACCAGAGAGAGAGACCCAGTACTTC.